A single sample gave rise to the 32 T cell receptor beta chains below, sequenced in a study of tumor-infiltrating lymphocytes in primary liver carcinoma (TCRdb year 2017). Sequencing used an Illumina HiSeq 2500. Using a constant-region primer and ProtoScript II reverse transcriptase, TCRbeta-specific cDNA was reverse-transcribed from 500 ng total RNA. TCRbeta libraries were built with three nested multiplex PCR rounds, a slightly modified ARM-PCR procedure. Each of the first two PCR rounds ran for nine to eleven cycles and used multiplex TRBV1-TRBV30 forward primers together with a Cbeta reverse primer. The public reads were reanalyzed by TCRdb: fastp trimming at Q25, MiXCR alignment, in-frame beta chains only. Every CDR3 protein is listed once, alongside the most common genes and DNA of its rows. Here the sample has nearly 200,000 distinct CDR3 sequences; less than 65% occur a single time. Roughly 7% of the sample comes from the top ten.

Blood RNA was extracted from unsorted whole blood with TRIzol reagent; germline DNA came from the DNeasy Blood & Tissue kit. The specimen was peripheral blood. Every receptor here comes from a woman aged 55-69 years with primary liver carcinoma and hepatitis B virus infection.

This chain links TRBV12-3 or TRBV12-4 with TRBJ2-7; 7 bases match TRBD1. The length of the CDR3 is 13 residues. V shed 7 bases, J shed 7 bases, and the junction held 10 bases outside the gene matches. The CDR3 coding sequence is TGTGCCAGCAATTTGCAGGGGGTCAGGGAGCAGTACTTC. Translation: CASNLQGVREQYF.

The chain is built from TRBV11-3 and TRBJ2-3, with D possibly called TRBD1 or TRBD2 (6 bases each). Trimming stripped 4 bases from V and 1 base from J, with 12 bases between. Germline values: CDR1 SGHNT, CDR2 YENEEA. The CDR3 covers 15 residues. CDR3 sequence: CASSWGAQGTDTQYF. The CDR3 nucleotides read TGTGCCAGCAGCTGGGGGGCGCAGGGCACAGATACGCAGTATTTT.

This clonotype has only one observation. Relative to the germline gene, one junction end is altered; a read error may explain this. This chain links TRBV11-1 with TRBJ2-2; D is ambiguous. The CDR3 runs 12 residues. The germline CDR1 and CDR2 sequences are SGHAT and FQDESV (reference sequence). CDR3 bases: TGTACCAGCAGCCCAGTACCAGGGGAGCTGTTTTTT. Translated, it gives CTSSPVPGELFF.

On this clonotype: One base away lies a much larger clone, so this may be a sequencing read error. This chain uses TRBV29-1 with TRBJ2-7; possibly TRBD1 for D (5 bases). CDR3 length: 13 amino acids. Germline assignment: CDR1 SQVTM and CDR2 ANQGSEA. V was cut by 6 bases and J by 6 bases, with 18 bases left in between. The CDR3 region is CSVGYDKGREQYF. The CDR3 DNA is TGCAGCGTCGGTTACGACAAGGGGCGCGAGCAGTACTTC.

The chain is built from TRBV5-5 and TRBJ2-5; 8 bases are shared with TRBD2. V was clipped by 5 bases and J by 1 base; unmatched bases: 10. Germline V gene data show CDR1 as SGHKS and CDR2 as YYEKEE (reference sequence). There are 16 residues in the CDR3. The CDR3 region is CASRPTPAGGQETQYF. The CDR3 DNA sequence: TGTGCCAGCAGGCCCACCCCGGCGGGGGGCCAAGAGACCCAGTACTTC.

Comment on this clonotype: Just one base apart from a much larger clone, this may be a read error. The rearrangement joins TRBV5-4 to TRBJ2-1; D gene uncertain. Trimming took off 3 bases at V and 5 bases at J, with 15 bases between the two ends. The germline gives CDR1 SGHNT, CDR2 YYREEE (reference sequence). The CDR3 has 15 amino acids. In DNA form, the CDR3 reads TGTGCCAGCAGCTCCCGCTGGCACCCGGACAATGAGCAGTTCTTC. It encodes CASSSRWHPDNEQFF.

This chain joins TRBV11-2 and TRBJ2-7, with 11 bases aligning to TRBD2. Germline V gene lookup returns CDR1 SGHAT and CDR2 FQNNGV. V shed 5 bases, J shed 2 bases, and the junction held 20 bases outside the gene matches. This CDR3 has 20 amino acids. CDR3 sequence reads: CASSRIFGTSGPLEPYEQYF. DNA of the CDR3: TGTGCCAGCAGCCGTATCTTCGGGACTAGCGGCCCCTTGGAGCCCTACGAGCAGTACTTC.

The V call is TRBV28, the J call TRBJ2-7; D unresolved. Germline CDR1 is MDHEN and CDR2 is SYDVKM. V lost 6 bases, J lost 3 bases, and 30 bases lay in between. This CDR3 contains 19 residues. CDR3 DNA: TGTGCCAGCAGCTCTACCGGTGGGCACCAGCGTGGGCGCTTCTACGAGCAGTACTTC. Translating gives CASSSTGGHQRGRFYEQYF.

The table lists this clonotype with many counts. The rearrangement uses TRBV12-3 or TRBV12-4 and TRBJ2-1, with TRBD2 identical over 10 bases. V was pared by 1 base and J by 4 bases, with 1 base of the junction left unmatched. The CDR3 is made up of 15 amino acids. CDR3 sequence: CASSLVLAGYNEQFF. CDR3 nucleotide sequence: TGTGCCAGCAGTTTAGTACTAGCGGGGTACAATGAGCAGTTCTTC.

This clonotype was observed a few times. The chain combines TRBV30 with TRBJ2-6, with no clear D. Germline lookup yields CDR1 GTSNPN and CDR2 SVGIG (reference sequence). The CDR3 covers 14 residues. Trimming left V 6 bases short and J 1 base short, with 10 bases between. The CDR3 nucleotides read TGTGCCTGCCCCCTACGTTCTGGGGCCAACGTCCTGACTTTC. It codes for CACPLRSGANVLTF. Filled out from reference TRBV30 and TRBJ2-6, the complete variable domain reads SQTIHQWPATLVQPVGSPLSLECTVEGTSNPNLYWYRQAAGRGLQLLFYSVGIGQISSEVPQNLSASRPQDRQFILSSKKLLLSDSGFYLCACPLRSGANVLTFGAGSRLTVL.

As to this clonotype: One junction end does not reproduce the germline sequence, and a read error may be involved. The chain links TRBV7-3 to TRBJ2-1; 7 positions agree with TRBD2. The CDR3 has 15 residues. Germline V lookup: CDR1 SGHTA, CDR2 FQGTGA. The DNA for the CDR3 is TGTGCCTGCAGCTCGGGACTAACTTACTACAATGAGCAGTTCTTC. Protein: CACSSGLTYYNEQFF.

This clonotype was seen many times. The V and J genes are TRBV29-1 and TRBJ1-1; the match to TRBD1 covers 7 bases. After removal of 3 bases from V and 1 base from J, the junction contained 2 bases not matched to a gene. The CDR3 covers 13 residues. Germline V gives CDR1 SQVTM, CDR2 ANQGSEA. CDR3 nucleotide sequence: TGCAGCGTTGACAGGGGGAAGAACACTGAAGCTTTCTTT. Its protein product is CSVDRGKNTEAFF. The full variable domain, with the rest looked up from reference TRBV29-1 and TRBJ1-1, is SAVISQKPSRDICQRGTSLTIQCQVDSQVTMMFWYRQQPGQSLTLIATANQGSEATYESGFVIDKFPISRPNLTFSTLTVSNMSPEDSSIYLCSVDRGKNTEAFFGQGTRLTVV.

A remark on this clonotype: Possible read error: a much larger clone is one base away. The chain combines TRBV6-1 with TRBJ1-5, with no clear D. Germline V gene data show CDR1 as MNHNS and CDR2 as SASEGT. This CDR3 spans 12 amino acids. Written as DNA, the CDR3 is TGTGCCAGCCTTGTGGGTAACCAGCCCCAGGATTTT. Encoded protein: CASLVGNQPQDF.

Details on this clonotype: An end of the junction does not agree with germline; a read error may underlie this. The chain has TRBV18 and TRBJ2-1, with D unclear. There are 14 residues in the CDR3. CDR1 and CDR2 from the germline V gene are KGHSH and LQKENI. The CDR3 protein is CASSPQGWLDERFF. The CDR3 nucleotides are TGTGCCAGCTCACCACAAGGTTGGCTCGATGAGCGGTTCTTC.

This chain joins TRBV6-6 and TRBJ2-2; no firm D call. The CDR3 loop spans 17 amino acids. Looked up from germline, CDR1 is MNHNY and CDR2 is SVGAGI (reference sequence). The ends were cut back, 3 bases at V and 3 bases at J, with 17 bases in the middle. CDR3 sequence reads: CASSYGQAQLDTGELFF. CDR3 bases: TGTGCCAGCAGTTATGGTCAGGCTCAACTGGACACCGGGGAGCTGTTTTTT.

Points on this clonotype: This may be a read error: a much more frequent sequence differs by one nucleotide. This chain uses TRBV7-9 with TRBJ2-3, with TRBD2 matching over 13 bases. After removal of 3 bases from V and 4 bases from J, the junction contained 4 bases not matched to a gene. The germline CDR1 and CDR2 sequences are SEHNR and FQNEAQ (reference sequence). The CDR3 spans 16 residues. The CDR3 sequence is CASSFGLAGVADTQYF. The CDR3, as DNA: TGTGCCAGCAGCTTCGGACTAGCGGGAGTAGCAGATACGCAGTATTTT. Using reference TRBV7-9 and TRBJ2-3 for the parts outside the CDR3, the full variable domain is DTGVSQNPRHKITKRGQNVTFRCDPISEHNRLYWYRQTLGQGPEFLTYFQNEAQLEKSRLLSDRFSAERPKGSFSTLEIQRTEQGDSAMYLCASSFGLAGVADTQYFGPGTRLTVL.

This clonotype has at least ten counts. The V and J genes are TRBV7-8 and TRBJ2-7; D ambiguous. There are 14 residues in the CDR3. CDR1 and CDR2 from the germline V gene are SGHVS and FQNEAQ. V was cut by 7 bases and J by 1 base, with 14 bases left in between. The CDR3 protein is CASKLDANSYEQYF. The CDR3 DNA sequence: TGTGCCAGCAAACTGGACGCGAATTCCTACGAGCAGTACTTC.

This chain links TRBV28 with TRBJ1-1; TRBD1 aligns across 10 bases. This CDR3 contains 20 residues. Trimming took 2 bases from V and 8 from J; bases not matched to a gene: 23. Germline V gene data show CDR1 as MDHEN and CDR2 as SYDVKM. In DNA, the CDR3 is TGTGCCAGCAGTTTAAAAAAGTTCGGCACTACGGACAGGGGGAAGTTAGAAGCTTTCTTT. Translating it yields CASSLKKFGTTDRGKLEAFF. Using reference TRBV28 and TRBJ1-1 for the parts outside the CDR3, the full variable domain is DVKVTQSSRYLVKRTGEKVFLECVQDMDHENMFWYRQDPGLGLRLIYFSYDVKMKEKGDIPEGYSVSREKKERFSLILESASTNQTSMYLCASSLKKFGTTDRGKLEAFFGQGTRLTVV.

The rearrangement joins TRBV10-3 to TRBJ1-2, with unresolved D. The germline V and J ends were trimmed by 2 bases and 2 bases, with 12 bases remaining between them. The germline V gene encodes CDR1 ENHRY and CDR2 SYGVKD. CDR3 length equals 15 residues. Here the CDR3 reads CAISEATAQNYGYTF. DNA of the CDR3: TGTGCCATCAGTGAGGCAACAGCACAAAACTATGGCTACACCTTC.

This clonotype was observed many times. This chain uses TRBV6-5 with TRBJ2-1; D might be TRBD2 (6 bases). The CDR3 totals 15 residues. V shed 0 bases and J shed 3 bases, with 9 bases lying between them. Per germline, CDR1 MNHEY and CDR2 SVGAGI. The CDR3 here is CASSYSSRGYNEQFF. The CDR3 DNA is TGTGCCAGCAGTTACTCCTCGCGGGGCTACAATGAGCAGTTCTTC.

With respect to this clonotype: A read error may explain this, as a much larger clone is one base away. The V gene is TRBV6-5, the J gene TRBJ1-1, with a tentative D call TRBD1 (5 bases). The CDR3 consists of 11 residues. Germline V gene lookup returns CDR1 MNHEY and CDR2 SVGAGI. The CDR3 sequence: CVSSRGLGAFF. CDR3 sequence (DNA): TGTGTCAGCAGTCGGGGCCTGGGGGCTTTCTTT.

In regard to this clonotype: The CDR3 carries no conserved terminal phenylalanine or tryptophan, so it likely arises from a read error. This chain connects TRBV29-1 to TRBJ2-3; D is uncertain. There are 14 residues in the CDR3. The germline V and J ends were trimmed by 4 bases and 4 bases, with 15 bases remaining between them. CDR1 and CDR2 (germline): SQVTM, ANQGSEA. Here the CDR3 reads CSVGPLSVADTQYY. The CDR3, as DNA: TGCAGCGTTGGGCCCCTATCCGTCGCAGATACGCAGTATTAT.

This clonotype was seen a few times. This chain links TRBV4-1 with TRBJ1-3; 8 bases agree with TRBD1. The CDR3 is 16 amino acids. Germline-derived CDR1 and CDR2 are MGHRA and YSYEKL. The V segment lost 1 base and the J segment 1 base; nucleotides outside the gene matches: 3. CDR3: CASSQGRQGSGNTIYF. CDR3 bases: TGCGCCAGCAGCCAAGGTCGACAGGGGTCTGGAAACACCATATATTTT.

As for this clonotype: A read error may explain this, as a much larger clone is one base away. The chain joins TRBV10-3 to TRBJ1-2; a possible D gene is TRBD1 (5 bases). Germline V gives CDR1 ENHRY, CDR2 SYGVKD. The V and J ends lost 4 bases and 4 bases respectively, with 13 bases between them. The CDR3 contains 14 residues. The CDR3 DNA sequence: TGTGCCATCAGTGGAAGGGGAGATGGCTATGGCTACACCTTC. Its protein is CAISGRGDGYGYTF.

The J gene is TRBJ1-1, the V gene TRBV12-3 or TRBV12-4, with a weak D call TRBD1 (6 bases). The V end lost 1 base, the J end lost 6 bases, and 12 bases lay between the germline ends. The CDR3 loop spans 14 amino acids. The CDR3 sequence: CASSLGIGGPEAFF. The CDR3 nucleotides read TGTGCCAGCAGTTTAGGGATAGGGGGGCCTGAAGCTTTCTTT.

This clonotype was observed at least ten times. The chain uses TRBV12-3 or TRBV12-4 and TRBJ2-5, with D tentatively TRBD1 (6 bases). The CDR3 sequence is 14 residues long. The V and J ends lost 1 base and 4 bases respectively, with 10 bases between them. The CDR3 protein is CASSLVGGGETQYF. The CDR3 coding sequence is TGTGCCAGCAGTTTAGTTGGGGGCGGAGAGACCCAGTACTTC.

The V and J genes are TRBV24-1 and TRBJ2-7; D might be TRBD1 or TRBD2, each matching 6 bases. Trimming left V 5 bases short and J 1 base short, with 17 bases between. The CDR3 runs to 16 residues. Germline loops: CDR1 KGHDR, CDR2 SFDVKD. Here the CDR3 DNA reads TGTGCCACCAGTGTCTCGGGGGCAGGGGATTCCTACGAGCAGTACTTC. Translation: CATSVSGAGDSYEQYF.

CDR3 residues: CASSLVRMGRWGEAFF. CDR3 nucleotide sequence: TGTGCCAGCAGCTTAGTACGTATGGGTCGATGGGGAGAAGCTTTCTTT. This chain uses TRBV11-3 with TRBJ1-1; D gene unclear. The ends were cut back, 1 base at V and 8 bases at J, with 20 bases in the middle. Germline V gives CDR1 SGHNT, CDR2 YENEEA. The CDR3 has 16 residues. The full variable domain, rest sourced from reference TRBV11-3 and TRBJ1-1, is EAGVVQSPRYKIIEKKQPVAFWCNPISGHNTLYWYLQNLGQGPELLIRYENEEAVDDSQLPKDRFSAERLKGVDSTLKIQPAELGDSAVYLCASSLVRMGRWGEAFFGQGTRLTVV.

This clonotype was seen many times. The rearrangement joins TRBV11-2 to TRBJ1-2; 8 nucleotides agree with TRBD1. The junction had 1 base not matched to a gene; V was cut back by 1 base and J by 3 bases. The CDR3 contains 14 residues. In germline, CDR1 is SGHAT, CDR2 FQNNGV. DNA for the CDR3: TGTGCCAGCAGCTTAGCGGGACAGGACTATGGCTACACCTTC. It specifies CASSLAGQDYGYTF.

This sequence joins TRBV11-2 and TRBJ2-1, with TRBD2 identical over 10 bases. The CDR3 loop spans 16 amino acids. After removal of 4 bases from V and 6 bases from J, the junction contained 9 bases not matched to a gene. Germline assignment: CDR1 SGHAT and CDR2 FQNNGV. The CDR3 bases are TGTGCCAGCAGCTCCGTAGCGGGAGGTTATGGCAATGAGCAGTTCTTC. This encodes CASSSVAGGYGNEQFF.

The table lists this clonotype with a count of one. At one end, the junction sequence differs from germline, possibly due to a read error. This sequence joins TRBV11-3 and TRBJ2-1; perhaps TRBD2 as D (6 bases). From germline, CDR1 is SGHNT and CDR2 YENEEA. This CDR3 has 13 amino acids. As DNA, the CDR3 is TGTGCCAGCAGCTTACCAAACTGGGAGGAGCAGTCCTTC. Translated: CASSLPNWEEQSF.

This clonotype was recorded a few times. The J gene is TRBJ2-7, the V gene TRBV2; no definite D call. The CDR3 is 12 amino acids. V was clipped by 7 bases and J by 0 bases, with 7 bases between them. CDR1 and CDR2 (germline): SNHLY, FYNNEI. The CDR3 DNA reads TGTGCCAGCATTTTAAGCTCCTACGAGCAGTACTTC. Its protein is CASILSSYEQYF.